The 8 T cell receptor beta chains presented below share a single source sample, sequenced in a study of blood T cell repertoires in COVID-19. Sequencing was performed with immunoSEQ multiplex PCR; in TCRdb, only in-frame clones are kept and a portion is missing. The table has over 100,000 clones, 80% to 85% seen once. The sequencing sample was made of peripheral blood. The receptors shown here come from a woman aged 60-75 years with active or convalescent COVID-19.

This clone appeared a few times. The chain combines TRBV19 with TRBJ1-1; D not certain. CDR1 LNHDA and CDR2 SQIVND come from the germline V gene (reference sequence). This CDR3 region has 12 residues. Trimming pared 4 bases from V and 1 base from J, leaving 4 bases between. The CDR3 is CASSKQNTEAFF. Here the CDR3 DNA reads TGTGCCAGTAGTAAGCAGAACACTGAAGCTTTCTTT. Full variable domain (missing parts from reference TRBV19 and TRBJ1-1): DGGITQSPKYLFRKEGQNVTLSCEQNLNHDAMYWYRQDPGQGLRLIYYSQIVNDFQKGDIAEGYSVSREKKESFPLTVTSAQKNPTAFYLCASSKQNTEAFFGQGTRLTVV.

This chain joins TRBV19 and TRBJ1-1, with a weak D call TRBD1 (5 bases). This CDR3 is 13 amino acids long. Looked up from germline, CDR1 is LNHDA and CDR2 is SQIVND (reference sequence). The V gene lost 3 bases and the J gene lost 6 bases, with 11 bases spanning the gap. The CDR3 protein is CASSMVGAAEAFF. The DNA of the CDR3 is TGTGCCAGTAGTATGGTAGGGGCGGCTGAAGCTTTCTTT.

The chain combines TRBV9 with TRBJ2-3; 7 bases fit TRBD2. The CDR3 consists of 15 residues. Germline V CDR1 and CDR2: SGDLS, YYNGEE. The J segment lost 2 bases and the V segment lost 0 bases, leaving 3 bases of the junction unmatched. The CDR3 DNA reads TGTGCCAGCAGCGTAGGGGCGGGAGTCACAGATACGCAGTATTTT. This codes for CASSVGAGVTDTQYF.

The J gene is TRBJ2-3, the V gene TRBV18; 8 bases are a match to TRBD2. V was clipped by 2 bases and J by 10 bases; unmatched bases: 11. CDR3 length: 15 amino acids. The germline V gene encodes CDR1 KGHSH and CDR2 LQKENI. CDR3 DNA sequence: TGTGCCAGCTCACCATGGCGGGAGGCCTCTGAGGCGCAGTATTTT. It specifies CASSPWREASEAQYF.

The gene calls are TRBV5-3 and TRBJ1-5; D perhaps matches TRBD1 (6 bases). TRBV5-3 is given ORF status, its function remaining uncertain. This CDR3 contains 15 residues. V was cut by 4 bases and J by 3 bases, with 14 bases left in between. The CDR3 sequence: CARSPRQVPNQPQHF. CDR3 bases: TGTGCCAGAAGCCCAAGACAGGTTCCCAATCAGCCCCAGCATTTT.

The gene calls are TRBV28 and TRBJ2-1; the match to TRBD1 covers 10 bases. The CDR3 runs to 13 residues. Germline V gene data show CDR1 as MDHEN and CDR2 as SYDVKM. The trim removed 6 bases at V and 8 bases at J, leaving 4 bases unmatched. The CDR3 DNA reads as TGTGCCAGCAGCCTGGACAGGGGGGATGAGCAGTTCTTC. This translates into CASSLDRGDEQFF.

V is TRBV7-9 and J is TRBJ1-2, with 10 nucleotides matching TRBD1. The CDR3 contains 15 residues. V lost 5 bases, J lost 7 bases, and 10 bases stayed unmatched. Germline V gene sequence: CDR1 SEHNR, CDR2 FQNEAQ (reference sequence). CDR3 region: CASSLQTGGAGGYTF. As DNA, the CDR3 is TGTGCCAGCAGCCTGCAGACAGGGGGCGCCGGTGGCTACACCTTC.

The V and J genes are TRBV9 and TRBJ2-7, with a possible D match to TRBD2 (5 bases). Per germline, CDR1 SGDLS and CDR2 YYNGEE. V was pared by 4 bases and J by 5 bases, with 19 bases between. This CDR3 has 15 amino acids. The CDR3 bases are TGTGCCAGCAGCACCAGCGCACTAGTGATTGACGAGCAGTACTTC. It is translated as CASSTSALVIDEQYF.